The subject of this entry is one T cell receptor (beta chain). Its target is unknown. In TCRdb, the 5' RACE reads were re-called with MiXCR into one record per CDR3 protein. In the table there are approximately 580,000 distinct CDR3 sequences, less than 20% of which are singletons. The sample originates from a study of T cells after yellow fever vaccination. Background on the study: Fractions containing few cells were prepared with SMART-Seq v4 Ultra Low Input. Study results and caveats: Reappearance after the booster was observed for most primary-vaccination clones (roughly 95% CD4, about 86% CD8).

The length of the CDR3 is 15 residues. CDR1 and CDR2 from the germline V gene are DFQATT and SNEGSKA (reference sequence). Trimming cost V 1 base and J 4 bases; bases outside gene matches: 9. The sequence was obtained from a man aged 18 to 30 who received the YFV17D yellow fever vaccine. The starting material was PBMCs, obtained around 5 days after the first yellow fever vaccination. The chain couples TRBV20-1 to TRBJ2-5; 7 nucleotides align to TRBD1. The CDR3 DNA follows: TGCAGTGCTAGAGGGGAGACAGGGATGGGAGAGACCCAGTACTTC. This encodes CSARGETGMGETQYF.